This T cell receptor beta chain derives from a study of vaccination effects on CD4 cells after COVID-19. Study information: Vaccination of participants consisted of two doses of either the BNT162b2 or mRNA-1273 vaccine.

Trimming removed 5 bases at V and 5 bases at J, with 13 bases between. Looked up from germline, CDR1 is SQVTM and CDR2 is ANQGSEA. There are 13 residues in the CDR3. Peptide-pool stimulation followed by sequencing identified expanded antigen-specific CD4+ clonotypes in the ViraFEST assay. Culture lasted roughly eleven days before CD4+ T cell isolation. The healthy vaccine recipients, who had no prior SARS-CoV-2 infection, showed negative nucleocapsid antibodies. In culture with approximately 10 IU/ml IL-2 and 8.5 to 10 ug/ml peptides, PBMC were grown at a few million per well. IL-2 medium supplanted half the medium on days 3 and 7. Concerning this clone itself: What it binds is not known.

TCRdb keeps only in-frame clones here, not all; method: immunoSEQ multiplex PCR. Of about 40,000 clones listed, about 69% are singletons. The chain has TRBV29-1 and TRBJ2-1; possible D gene TRBD2, 5 bases. Here the sequenced sample was CD4+ T cells from PBMCs cultured with HCoV-OC43 spike peptides, taken before COVID-19 vaccination. Subset specified: HCoV-OC43 spike overlapping peptide pool stimulation. The sequence was collected from a human donor who received a COVID-19 vaccine. The CDR3 here is CSVPEVVHNEQFF. The DNA of the CDR3 is TGCAGCGTTCCGGAGGTTGTCCACAATGAGCAGTTCTTC.